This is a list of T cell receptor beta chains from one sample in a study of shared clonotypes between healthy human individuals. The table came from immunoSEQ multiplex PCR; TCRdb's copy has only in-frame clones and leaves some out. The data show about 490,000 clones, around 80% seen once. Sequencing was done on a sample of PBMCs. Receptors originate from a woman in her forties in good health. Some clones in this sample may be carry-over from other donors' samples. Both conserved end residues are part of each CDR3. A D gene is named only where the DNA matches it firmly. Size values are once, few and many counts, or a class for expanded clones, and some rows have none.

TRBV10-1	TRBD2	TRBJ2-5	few	TGCGCCAGCAGTGGCGGGAGTGACATGGAGACCCAGTACTTC	CASSGGSDMETQYF
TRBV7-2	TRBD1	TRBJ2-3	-	TGTGCCAGCAGCACCCGTACAGGGGGCGCGACAGATACGCAGTATTTT	CASSTRTGGATDTQYF
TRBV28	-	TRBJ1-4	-	TGTGCCAGCAGTACCAGTCCTAATGAAAAACTGTTTTTT	CASSTSPNEKLFF
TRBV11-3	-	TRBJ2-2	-	TGTGCCAGCAGCCTTCGCAGTTCAAGGGACACCGGGGAGCTGTTTTTT	CASSLRSSRDTGELFF
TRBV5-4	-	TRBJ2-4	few	TGTGCCAGCAGCCCAGACCGTGGAAACATTCAGTACTTC	CASSPDRGNIQYF
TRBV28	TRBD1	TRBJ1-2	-	TGTGCCAGCAGGCCCCTTCGGACAGGGGCTGGCTACACCTTC	CASRPLRTGAGYTF
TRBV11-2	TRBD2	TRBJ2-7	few	TGTGCCAGCAGCTTTGTGGGAGGGACCCACGAGCAGTACTTC	CASSFVGGTHEQYF
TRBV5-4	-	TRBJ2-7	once	TGCGCCAGCAGCCAAGCGGAGGGATACGAGCAGTACTTC	CASSQAEGYEQYF
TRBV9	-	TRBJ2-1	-	TGTGCCAGCAGCGTGGAGCGTTCCTACAATGAGCAGTTCTTC	CASSVERSYNEQFF
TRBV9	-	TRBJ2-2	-	TGTGCCAGCAGCGTAGCGGCTCGACGGGCCGGGGAGCTGTTTTTT	CASSVAARRAGELFF
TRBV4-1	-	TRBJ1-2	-	TGCGCCAGCAGCCAAGGGGCAGAACATGGCTACACCTTC	CASSQGAEHGYTF
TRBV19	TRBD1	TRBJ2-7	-	TGTGCCAGTACCGAGACAGGGGGAGGTACGGTGCAGTACTTC	CASTETGGGTVQYF
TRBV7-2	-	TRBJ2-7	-	TGTGCCAGCAGCTTCGGGACCGAGTCCTACGAGCAGTACTTC	CASSFGTESYEQYF
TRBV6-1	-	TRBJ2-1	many	TGTGCCAGCAGTGTTTCAGGTCTCAATGAGCAGTTCTTC	CASSVSGLNEQFF
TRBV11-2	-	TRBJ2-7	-	TGTGCCAGCAACGGGGGTAGTGCCTACGAGCAGTACTTC	CASNGGSAYEQYF
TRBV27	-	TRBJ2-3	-	TGTGCCAGCAGTGTTCTAGCCCCGACAGATACGCAGTATTTT	CASSVLAPTDTQYF
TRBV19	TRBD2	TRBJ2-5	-	TGTGCCAGTAGTTGGGCTAGCGGGAGCCAAGAGACCCAGTACTTC	CASSWASGSQETQYF
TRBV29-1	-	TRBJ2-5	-	TGCAGCGTTGCGGGGCGGAACGGGGAGACCCAGTACTTC	CSVAGRNGETQYF
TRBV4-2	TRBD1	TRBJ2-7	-	TGTGCCAGCAGCCAAGAGTACAGGGGTCCCTACGAGCAGTACTTC	CASSQEYRGPYEQYF
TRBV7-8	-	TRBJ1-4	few	TGTGCCAGCAGCTTAGGGTGGGCTAATGAAAAACTGTTTTTT	CASSLGWANEKLFF
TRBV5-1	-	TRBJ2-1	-	TGCGCCAGCAGCTTGGGCGGTGGGAGTGCTTCCTACAATGAGCAGTTCTTC	CASSLGGGSASYNEQFF
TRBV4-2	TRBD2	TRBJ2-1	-	TGTGCCAGCAGCCAAGAAGGTCCTGGGCTAGCGGCGTTCTTC	CASSQEGPGLAAFF
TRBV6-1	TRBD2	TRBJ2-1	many	TGTGCCAGCGTCCTCCTAGCGGGAGGTGGCGATGAGCAGTTCTTC	CASVLLAGGGDEQFF
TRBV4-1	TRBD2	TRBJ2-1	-	TGCGCCAGCAGATATAGCGGGAGAGGGGTACGAGAGCAGTTCTTC	CASRYSGRGVREQFF
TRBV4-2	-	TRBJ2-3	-	TGTGCCAGCAGCCTACGGCTCACAGATACGCAGTATTTT	CASSLRLTDTQYF
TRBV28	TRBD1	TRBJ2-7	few	TGTGCCAGCAGTTTCCTTGACAGGGCTGAGCAGTACTTC	CASSFLDRAEQYF
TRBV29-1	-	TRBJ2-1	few	TGCAGCGTTAATGTTGAGGGGCCCCAGCAGTTCTTC	CSVNVEGPQQFF